This TCR beta chain comes out of a study of blood T cell repertoires in COVID-19. Germline V gives CDR1 SEHNR, CDR2 FQNEAQ (reference sequence). This CDR3 is built from 15 residues. Trimming pared 5 bases from V and 0 bases from J, leaving 12 bases between. In its sample, this clone was seen once. Sequenced by immunoSEQ multiplex PCR; TCRdb stores in-frame clones only, minus some. The table lists about 240,000 clones, about 68% of them singletons. The V and J genes are TRBV7-9 and TRBJ2-3; no firm D call. Source material: peripheral blood. This sequence was found in a woman aged 80 or over with acute or convalescent COVID-19. This CDR3 reads CASSPIVRSTDTQYF. DNA for the CDR3: TGTGCCAGCAGCCCGATAGTGAGGAGCACAGATACGCAGTATTTT.